The T cell receptor beta chain described here comes from a study of early T cells in non-severe SARS-CoV-2 infection. The overall study: With bulk RNA from unsorted whole blood as input, sequencing yielded unpaired chains.

From the 5' RACE reads, TCRdb called clonotypes with MiXCR, one entry per CDR3 protein. The data hold 60,000 to 70,000 distinct CDR3 sequences, with about 6% observed a single time. Study-wide results and limits: The matching step, a VDJdb search, favored anti-spike CD8 responses and missed private and CD4 specificities.

This clonotype has ten or more counts. No antigen is known for it. The sequence was collected from an adult who was a healthcare worker with PCR-confirmed SARS-CoV-2 infection or an uninfected control (not recorded which). The sequenced sample was whole blood, obtained at baseline.

The DNA for the CDR3 is TGTGCCAGCAGTTTCCGCCCAAGCGAGCAGTACTTC. As protein: CASSFRPSEQYF. The chain employs TRBV28 and TRBJ2-7; unclear D gene. The CDR3 is 12 amino acids. V was clipped by 3 bases and J by 6 bases, with 9 bases between them. Germline V gene sequence: CDR1 MDHEN, CDR2 SYDVKM.